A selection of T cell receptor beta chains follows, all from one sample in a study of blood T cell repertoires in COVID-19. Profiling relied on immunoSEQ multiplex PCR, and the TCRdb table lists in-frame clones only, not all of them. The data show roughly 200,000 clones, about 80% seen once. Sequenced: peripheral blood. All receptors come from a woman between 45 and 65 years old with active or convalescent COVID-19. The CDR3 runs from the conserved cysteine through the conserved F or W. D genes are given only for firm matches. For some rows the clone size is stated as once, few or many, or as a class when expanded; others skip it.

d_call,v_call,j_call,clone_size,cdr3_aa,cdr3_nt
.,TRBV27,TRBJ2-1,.,CASSPRGAAADEQFF,TGTGCCAGCAGTCCCCGCGGCGCCGCCGCGGATGAGCAGTTCTTC
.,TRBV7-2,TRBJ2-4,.,CASSLPPEDLLKNIQYF,TGTGCCAGCAGCTTACCCCCCGAGGATTTGCTCAAAAACATTCAGTACTTC
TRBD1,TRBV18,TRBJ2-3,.,CASSPLGQGITDTQYF,TGTGCCAGCTCACCCCTTGGACAGGGGATAACAGATACGCAGTATTTT
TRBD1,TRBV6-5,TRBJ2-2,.,CASSPQGANTGELFF,TGTGCCAGCAGCCCACAGGGGGCGAACACCGGGGAGCTGTTTTTT
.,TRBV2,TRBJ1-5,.,CASSERHSNQPQHF,TGTGCCAGCAGTGAGCGGCATAGCAATCAGCCCCAGCATTTT
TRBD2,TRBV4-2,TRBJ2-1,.,CASSLGTSGGRGDEQFF,TGTGCCAGCAGCCTCGGGACTAGCGGGGGGCGAGGAGATGAGCAGTTCTTC
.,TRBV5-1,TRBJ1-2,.,CATRDSNYGYTF,TGCGCCACCCGGGACTCTAACTATGGCTACACCTTC
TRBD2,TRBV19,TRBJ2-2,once,CASSRTSGGNTGELFF,TGTGCCAGTAGTAGGACTAGCGGGGGGAACACCGGGGAGCTGTTTTTT
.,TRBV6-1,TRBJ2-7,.,CASSEFVRVTEQYF,TGTGCCAGCAGTGAATTTGTCAGGGTGACGGAGCAGTACTTC
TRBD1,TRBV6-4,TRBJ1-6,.,CASSDSSPGTGTGSPLHF,TGTGCCAGCAGTGACTCGAGTCCCGGGACAGGGACAGGGTCACCCCTCCACTTT
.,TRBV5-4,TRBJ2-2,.,CASSLVQGLNTGELFF,TGTGCCAGCAGCTTGGTACAGGGCCTCAACACCGGGGAGCTGTTTTTT
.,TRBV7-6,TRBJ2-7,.,CASSPYAITYYEQYF,TGTGCCAGCAGCCCCTACGCGATTACCTACTACGAGCAGTACTTC
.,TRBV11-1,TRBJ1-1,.,CASSLVGVDTEAFF,TGTGCCAGCAGCTTAGTAGGGGTGGACACTGAAGCTTTCTTT
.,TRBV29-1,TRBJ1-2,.,CSVPQGHNYGYTF,TGCAGCGTACCACAGGGCCATAACTATGGCTACACCTTC
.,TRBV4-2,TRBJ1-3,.,CASSQDRTDGNTIYF,TGTGCCAGCAGCCAAGATAGGACAGATGGAAACACCATATATTTT
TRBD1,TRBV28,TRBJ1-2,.,CASSSLRTGGFYGYTF,TGTGCCAGCAGTTCACTTCGAACAGGGGGCTTCTATGGCTACACCTTC
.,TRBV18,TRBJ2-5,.,CASSPRVRESQETQYF,TGTGCCAGCTCACCAAGGGTCAGGGAATCCCAAGAGACCCAGTACTTC
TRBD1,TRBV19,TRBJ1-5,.,CASSINRGSNQPQHF,TGTGCCAGTAGTATAAACAGGGGAAGCAATCAGCCCCAGCATTTT
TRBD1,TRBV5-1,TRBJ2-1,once,CASSLYGTGDNEQFF,TGCGCCAGCAGCTTGTATGGGACAGGGGACAATGAGCAGTTCTTC
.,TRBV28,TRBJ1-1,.,CASSGNTEAFF,TGTGCCAGCAGTGGCAACACTGAAGCTTTCTTT
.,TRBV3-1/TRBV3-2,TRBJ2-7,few,CASSQVYITLGRPYEQYF,TGTGCCAGCAGCCAAGTCTACATTACCTTAGGCAGGCCCTACGAGCAGTACTTC
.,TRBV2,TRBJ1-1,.,CASSGAAEAFF,TGTGCCAGCAGTGGTGCAGCTGAAGCTTTCTTT
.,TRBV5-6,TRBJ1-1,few,CASSLYQGVNTEAFF,TGTGCCAGCAGCTTGTACCAAGGGGTGAACACTGAAGCTTTCTTT
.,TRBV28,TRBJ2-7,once,CASSQSVGGGAYEQYF,TGTGCCAGCAGCCAATCGGTGGGTGGCGGGGCTTACGAGCAGTACTTC
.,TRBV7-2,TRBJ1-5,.,CASSFGVGGAQPQHF,TGTGCCAGCAGCTTCGGGGTCGGGGGAGCTCAGCCCCAGCATTTT
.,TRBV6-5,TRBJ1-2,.,CASRQGNYGYTF,TGTGCCAGCAGACAGGGAAACTATGGCTACACCTTC
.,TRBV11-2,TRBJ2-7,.,CASSPDLRWAWGYEQYF,TGTGCCAGCAGCCCGGACTTGCGGTGGGCCTGGGGCTACGAGCAGTACTTC
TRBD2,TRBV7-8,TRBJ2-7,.,CASSFTSGRGGEQYF,TGTGCCAGCAGCTTCACTAGCGGGCGAGGGGGCGAGCAGTACTTC
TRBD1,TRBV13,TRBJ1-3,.,CASSLQGQGSGNTIYF,TGTGCCAGCAGCCTACAGGGGCAAGGCTCTGGAAACACCATATATTTT
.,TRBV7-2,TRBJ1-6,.,CASSLGGGDNSPLHF,TGTGCCAGCAGCTTAGGAGGGGGTGATAATTCACCCCTCCACTTT
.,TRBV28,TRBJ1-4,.,CASSVSRGIGEKLFF,TGTGCCAGCAGTGTCTCCAGGGGCATAGGTGAAAAACTGTTTTTT
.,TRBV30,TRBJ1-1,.,CAWLSRGAWGTEAFF,TGTGCCTGGCTCTCCAGGGGCGCGTGGGGCACTGAAGCTTTCTTT
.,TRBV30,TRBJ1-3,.,CASPGHSGNTIYF,TGTGCCTCCCCAGGGCATAGCGGAAACACCATATATTTT
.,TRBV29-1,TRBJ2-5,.,CSAGTFQETQYF,TGCAGCGCCGGGACTTTCCAAGAGACCCAGTACTTC